Listed below are T cell receptor beta chains from one sample, sequenced in a study of shared clonotypes between healthy human individuals. The assay was immunoSEQ multiplex PCR, and TCRdb's table has in-frame clones only and misses some. The sample has about 1 million clones; 75% are singletons. Material for sequencing was memory CD4+ T cells sorted from blood. The receptors originated from a young man in good health. Each CDR3 is given with its conserved first and last residue. Each record gives: J gene, V gene, CDR3 protein.

TRBJ2-7 TRBV4-2 CASSQDLPGLAGPFYEQYF
TRBJ2-1 TRBV6-5 CASRLLAGVEQFF
TRBJ2-1 TRBV5-1 CASSPGPDNEQFF
TRBJ1-4 TRBV5-4 CASRPGQAHNEKLFF
TRBJ2-2 TRBV11-2 CASSFDRRNTGELFF
TRBJ1-2 TRBV2 CASRGDREGYGYTF
TRBJ1-6 TRBV30 CAWLGQIYSPLHF
TRBJ1-5 TRBV6-1 CASTSSGTTNQPQHF
TRBJ2-7 TRBV10-1 CASSETGTSGAYEQYF
TRBJ1-1 TRBV18 CASSPVTGGTEAFF
TRBJ2-6 TRBV5-1 CASSLTGGSGANVLTF
TRBJ2-1 TRBV27 CASSLSWRDGYNEQFF
TRBJ2-1 TRBV15 CATSRVSLGWLAIYNEQFF
TRBJ2-7 TRBV9 CASSVGLAMSEQYF
TRBJ2-5 TRBV5-1 CASSLGTGGAETQYF
TRBJ2-5 TRBV10-1 CASSEVRGLVETQYF
TRBJ2-2 TRBV7-2 CASSQRPRGSTGELFF
TRBJ1-3 TRBV19 CASSRAALQGAGGNTIYF
TRBJ2-5 TRBV12-5 CASGLVTGAYEETQYF
TRBJ1-1 TRBV2 CASSEVVGFTEAFF
TRBJ2-5 TRBV7-9 CASRARGPRETQYF
TRBJ2-3 TRBV6-5 CASSRGGSSTDTQYF
TRBJ1-1 TRBV6-5 CASSYSRTATEAFF
TRBJ2-7 TRBV29-1 CSVGGPHEQYF
TRBJ1-2 TRBV6-5 CALFPGQGANYGYTF
TRBJ1-5 TRBV28 CASSIGGRGNQPQHF
TRBJ2-3 TRBV5-1 CASSLAAGARTDTQYF
TRBJ1-2 TRBV7-9 CASSLGASNYGYTF
TRBJ1-4 TRBV21-1 CASSKVAGQGIGNEKLFF
TRBJ1-5 TRBV6-1 CASRAQGSNQPQHF
TRBJ2-3 TRBV5-6 CASSKSSLSTDTQYF
TRBJ2-5 TRBV7-9 CASSLSGGPETQYF
TRBJ2-5 TRBV7-2 CASSLRGGVETQYF
TRBJ2-1 TRBV21-1 CASSKVELAGGYSYNEQFF
TRBJ1-1 TRBV6-1 CASSELGGNTEAFF
TRBJ2-3 TRBV10-3 CAISADFFGPNGDTQYF
TRBJ1-1 TRBV19 CASRRTGPLNTEAFF
TRBJ2-7 TRBV5-1 CASSSGTGEYEQYF
TRBJ2-1 TRBV4-3 CASTPESGPRFF
TRBJ2-3 TRBV7-9 CASSLGNGDTQYF
TRBJ1-5 TRBV30 CAWSTTGAHQPQHF
TRBJ1-4 TRBV30 CAWSVIGKTNEKLFF
TRBJ2-1 TRBV9 CASSPHPGTGGNEQFF
TRBJ1-5 TRBV6-5 CASSSLTNQPQHF
TRBJ2-7 TRBV20-1 CSAKMPGVQYF
TRBJ2-5 TRBV27 CASSPLGREIEETQYF
TRBJ2-2 TRBV18 CASSPGAGTGELFF